This TCR beta chain was recovered during a study of memory CD4+ T cells and cytomegalovirus serostatus (dated by TCRdb to the late 2010s). About the full investigation: The cohort comprised 33 healthy Belgian adults, 9 CMV seropositive and roughly 25 CMV seronegative. To replicate a published TCR-based CMV serostatus classifier, the researchers sequenced the CD4+ memory TCRbeta repertoires of a Belgian cohort whose cytomegalovirus serostatus was known.

Single viable CD3+CD4+CD8-CD45RO+ cells were sorted as memory CD4+ T cells on a FACSAria II. CMV serostatus was determined using a Roche Elecsys assay that detects serum IgG against CMV pp150, pp28, p38 and p52. After the samples were thawed, total CD4+ T cells were enriched through positive selection using CD4 magnetic microbeads. The samples came from a different study that was designed specifically to examine the CD4+ T cell memory repertoire. Peripheral blood mononuclear cells were isolated and cryopreserved according to standard operating procedures, and serum was stored at -80 degrees C. CD3-PerCP (BW264/56), CD4-APC (RPA-T4), CD45RO-PE (UCHT1) and CD8-Pacific Orange (3B5) antibodies were used for staining, and non-viable cells were excluded with Sytox blue. Summary of the overall study and its limitations: CMV serostatus prediction reached a median bootstrapped AUC of roughly 0.95 with the original framework and 0.91 with a US-trained random forest. The results were interpreted as suggesting that the CMV-associated TCR signature is mostly present in the CD4+ memory repertoire. On the Belgian cohort, the classifier based on the original framework reached a median bootstrapped AUC of 0.95, with a 95% CI of 0.76-1.00. Only CD4+CD45RO+ memory cells were sequenced, in contrast to the original study, which included naive and memory CD4+ and CD8+ populations. Of 164 previously reported CMV-associated TCRbeta sequences, about 68 appeared in the CD4+ memory repertoires, each in one to five individuals.

The germline V gene supplies CDR1 SGHDN and CDR2 FVKESK. V lost 4 bases and J lost 10 bases, and the count of bases not matched to a germline gene is 9. The CDR3 goes from the cysteine to the phenylalanine over 13 residues. Only the CDR3 portion is preserved as DNA: 39 bases, with reading frame beginning at the first base. Regarding this clone: Its antigen is unknown. There are no base qualities to consult, and no much larger clone falls within one base.

The Quick-DNA Microprep Kit was used to extract genomic DNA from the sorted cells. Amplification of TCRbeta DNA was done with the immunoSEQ hsTCRbeta kit, following the protocol from the manufacturer. An Illumina MiSeq instrument was used to sequence the TCRbeta libraries. Regarding the original processing steps: After out-of-frame sequences were removed, some 2 million distinct TCRbeta sequences remained, averaging about 67,000 per individual. Each individual was scored by the count of about 150 previously reported CMV-associated TCRbeta sequences and the total productive distinct TCRbeta count. A beta-binomial model was reimplemented in Python, and random forests from scikit-learn, run with default parameters, were trained on data from the US cohort. Classifier performance on the Belgian cohort was reported as the median AUC with percentile confidence intervals calculated over 10,000 bootstrap iterations. Here the immuneACCESS table is served through TCRdb, limited to in-frame sequences with V and J called. Missing clones are a known gap in these copies; in checked studies unresolved V genes cover under half, and the rest lacks a known reason. That table furnishes V, J and clone size, whereas the DNA furnished D and trimming. Recorded for this sample are about 60,000 clones; around 77% of them occurred a single time. 0.7% to 0.9% of the sample comes from the top ten.

The sample comprised memory CD4+ T cells from blood. The source is an adult in good health and CMV-seronegative. The sequence links TRBV14 to TRBJ1-1, with 7 central nucleotides matching TRBD1. The bases are TGTGCCAGCAGCCCCTTCTTCCAGGGGGGAGCTTTCTTT. It is translated as CASSPFFQGGAFF.